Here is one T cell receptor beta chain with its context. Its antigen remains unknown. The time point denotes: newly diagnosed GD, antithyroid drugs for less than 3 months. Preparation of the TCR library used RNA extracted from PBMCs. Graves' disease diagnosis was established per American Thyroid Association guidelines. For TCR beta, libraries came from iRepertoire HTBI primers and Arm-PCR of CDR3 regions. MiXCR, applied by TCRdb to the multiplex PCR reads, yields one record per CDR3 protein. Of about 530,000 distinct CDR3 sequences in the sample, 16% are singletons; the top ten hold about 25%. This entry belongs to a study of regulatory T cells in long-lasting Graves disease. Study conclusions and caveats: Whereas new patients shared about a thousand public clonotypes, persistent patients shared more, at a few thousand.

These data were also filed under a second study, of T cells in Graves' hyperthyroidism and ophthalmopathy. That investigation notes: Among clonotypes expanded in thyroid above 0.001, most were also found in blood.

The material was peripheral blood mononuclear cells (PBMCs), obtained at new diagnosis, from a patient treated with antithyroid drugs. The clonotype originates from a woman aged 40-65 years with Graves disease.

DNA for the CDR3: TGTGCCAGCAGCTTAATGGACCTCACTGAAGCTTTCTTT. It encodes CASSLMDLTEAFF. The rearrangement uses TRBV7-9 and TRBJ1-1; no firm D call. The ends were cut back, 2 bases at V and 4 bases at J, with 8 bases in the middle. The CDR3 consists of 13 residues. From germline, CDR1 is SEHNR and CDR2 FQNEAQ (reference sequence).